These 7 T cell receptor delta chains share one sample of origin, sequenced in a study of gamma-delta chains in newborns, infants, children. TCRdb reprocessed the reads using CATT. There are approximately 12,000 delta-chain clones in the sample; about 8.8% occur only once, and less than 4% lies in the top ten. The sequenced sample was blood. All receptors derive from a child who was a newborn, infant or young child, either healthy, febrile or measles-vaccinated (not recorded which).

This clone was observed a handful of times. Compared with germline, one end of the junction differs, possibly owing to a read error. Other DNA sequences in the same sample also yield this CDR3. The J gene is TRDJ1, the V gene TRDV2, with D perhaps TRDD3 (6 bases). Germline CDR1 GEAIGNYY, CDR2 EKD. This CDR3 contains 19 residues. The CDR3 reads CACDPVGGPALGGTDKLIF. CDR3 DNA sequence: TGCGCCTGTGACCCGGTTGGGGGCCCCGCTCTAGGCGGCACCGATAAACTCATCTTT.

The V gene is TRDV2, the J gene TRDJ1, with TRDD3 matching over 10 bases. The J gene, missing from TCRdb, was assigned here through DNA to germline matching. The ends lost 1 base at V and 1 base at J; junction bases unmatched: 11. CDR3 length: 18 amino acids. The germline CDR1 and CDR2 sequences are GEAIGNYY and EKD. The CDR3 here is CACDTLGDNGQLTDKLIF. In DNA, the CDR3 is TGTGCCTGTGACACGCTGGGGGATAACGGGCAGCTCACCGATAAACTCATCTTT.

To note about this clone: This specimen includes other DNA sequences encoding the same CDR3. This rearrangement joins TRDV2 to TRDJ1, with D possibly matching TRDD3 (5 bases). Trimming pared 0 bases from V and 1 base from J, leaving 8 bases between. The V gene's germline CDR1 is GEAIGNYY and CDR2 EKD. The length of the CDR3 is 14 residues. DNA of the CDR3: TGTGCCTGTGACACCGTCGGGGGCACCGATAAACTCATCTTT. Its translation: CACDTVGGTDKLIF.

The table lists this clone with a few counts. The chain employs TRDV2 and TRDJ1, with 13 bases that match TRDD3. After removal of 4 bases from V and 4 bases from J, the junction contained 14 bases not matched to a gene. Germline CDR1 and CDR2: GEAIGNYY and EKD. The CDR3 spans 18 residues. The CDR3 sequence is CACDSLLGDTRFIDKLIF. For the CDR3, the DNA is TGTGCCTGTGATTCCCTACTGGGGGATACGCGCTTCATCGATAAACTCATCTTT.

DNA of the CDR3: TGTGCTCTTGGGGAACGCCCCCACCTCCTTGTACTGGCGAAGACTATACTCGATAAACTCATCTTT. Its protein product is CALGERPHLLVLAKTILDKLIF. The chain links TRDV1 to TRDJ1, with D possibly TRDD3 on 5 matching bases. Germline V gives CDR1 TSWWSYY, CDR2 QGS. V dropped 1 base and J dropped 4 bases, with 34 bases sitting between them. The CDR3 is made up of 22 amino acids.

The rearrangement joins TRDV2 to TRDJ1, with 8 nucleotides matching TRDD3. The J gene is not listed in TCRdb, so it was assigned here from a DNA match to germline. This CDR3 is built from 20 residues. Trimming took 1 base from V and 0 from J; bases not matched to a gene: 18. Per germline, CDR1 GEAIGNYY and CDR2 EKD. The CDR3 protein is CACDTLGDQQREMYTDKLIF. The CDR3 DNA reads TGTGCCTGTGACACTCTGGGGGACCAGCAGAGAGAGATGTACACCGATAAACTCATCTTT.

This chain links TRDV2 with TRDJ1; 13 positions agree with TRDD3. Since TCRdb gives no J gene, matching the DNA to germline was used here to assign it. Germline V gene data show CDR1 as GEAIGNYY and CDR2 as EKD. V shed 0 bases, J shed 5 bases, and the junction held 11 bases outside the gene matches. The CDR3 is made up of 18 amino acids. The CDR3 DNA is TGTGCCTGTGACACCGTCTCAACTGGGGGATACGCTGAGGATAAACTCATCTTT. Protein: CACDTVSTGGYAEDKLIF.